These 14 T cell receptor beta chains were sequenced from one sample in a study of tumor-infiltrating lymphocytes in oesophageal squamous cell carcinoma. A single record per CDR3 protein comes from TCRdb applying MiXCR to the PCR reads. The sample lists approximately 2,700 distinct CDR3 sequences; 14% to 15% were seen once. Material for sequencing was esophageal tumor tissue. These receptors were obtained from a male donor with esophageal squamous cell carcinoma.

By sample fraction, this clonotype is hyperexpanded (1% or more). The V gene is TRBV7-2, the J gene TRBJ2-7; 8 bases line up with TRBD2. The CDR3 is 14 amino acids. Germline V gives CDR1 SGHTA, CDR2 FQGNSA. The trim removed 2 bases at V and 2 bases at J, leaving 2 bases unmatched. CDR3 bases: TGTGCCAGCAGCTTACGGGGGGGAACCTACGAGCAGTACTTC. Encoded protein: CASSLRGGTYEQYF.

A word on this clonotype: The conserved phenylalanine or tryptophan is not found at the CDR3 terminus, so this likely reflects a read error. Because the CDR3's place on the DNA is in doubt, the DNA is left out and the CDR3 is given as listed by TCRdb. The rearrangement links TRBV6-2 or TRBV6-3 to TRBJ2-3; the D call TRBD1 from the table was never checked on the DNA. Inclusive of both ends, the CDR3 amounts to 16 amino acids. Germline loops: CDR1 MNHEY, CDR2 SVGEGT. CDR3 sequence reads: CASRTDRSSYEQYFGP.

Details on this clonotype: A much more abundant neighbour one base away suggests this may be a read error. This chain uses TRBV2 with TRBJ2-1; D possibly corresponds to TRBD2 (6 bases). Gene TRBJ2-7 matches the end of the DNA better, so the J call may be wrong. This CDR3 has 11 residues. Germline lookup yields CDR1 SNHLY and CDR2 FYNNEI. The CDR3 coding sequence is TGTGCCAGCGCGGGGTTGAATGAGCAGTACTTC. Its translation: CASAGLNEQYF.

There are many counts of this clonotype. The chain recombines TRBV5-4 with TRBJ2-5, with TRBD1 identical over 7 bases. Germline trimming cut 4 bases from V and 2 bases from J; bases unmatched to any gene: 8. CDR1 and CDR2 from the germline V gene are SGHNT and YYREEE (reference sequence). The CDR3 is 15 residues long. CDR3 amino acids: CASSLGDRVQETQYF. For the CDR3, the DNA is TGTGCCAGCAGCCTGGGTGACAGGGTGCAAGAGACCCAGTACTTC.

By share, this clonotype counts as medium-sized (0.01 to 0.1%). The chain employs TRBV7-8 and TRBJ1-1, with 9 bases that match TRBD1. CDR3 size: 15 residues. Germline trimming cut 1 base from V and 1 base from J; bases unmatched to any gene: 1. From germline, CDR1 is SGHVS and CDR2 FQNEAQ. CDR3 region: CASSLGQGGNTEAFF. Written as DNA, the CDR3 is TGTGCCAGCAGCTTAGGACAGGGGGGGAACACTGAAGCTTTCTTT.

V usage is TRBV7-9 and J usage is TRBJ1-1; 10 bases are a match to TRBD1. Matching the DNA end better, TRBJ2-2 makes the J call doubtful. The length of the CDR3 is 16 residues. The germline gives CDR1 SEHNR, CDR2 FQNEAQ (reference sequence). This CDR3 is CASLYSTGGFAGELFF. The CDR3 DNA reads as TGTGCCAGCCTATACTCGACAGGGGGCTTTGCCGGGGAGCTGTTTTTT.

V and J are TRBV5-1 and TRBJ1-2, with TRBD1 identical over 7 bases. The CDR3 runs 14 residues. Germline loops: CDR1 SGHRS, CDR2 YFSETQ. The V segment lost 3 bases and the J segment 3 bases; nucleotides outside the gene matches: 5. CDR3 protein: CASSSAGGDYGYTF. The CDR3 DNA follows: TGCGCCAGCAGCTCCGCAGGGGGTGACTATGGCTACACCTTC.

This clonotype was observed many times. CDR3 amino acids: CASSLDPYLREHNEQYF. The CDR3 coding sequence is TGTGCCAGCAGCTTAGATCCCTATCTGCGGGAACACAATGAGCAGTACTTC. J is TRBJ2-1 and V is TRBV7-6; tentatively, D is TRBD2 (6 bases). Near its end, the DNA agrees better with TRBJ2-7, so the J call may be wrong. In germline, CDR1 is SGHVS, CDR2 FNYEAQ. This CDR3 has 17 residues.

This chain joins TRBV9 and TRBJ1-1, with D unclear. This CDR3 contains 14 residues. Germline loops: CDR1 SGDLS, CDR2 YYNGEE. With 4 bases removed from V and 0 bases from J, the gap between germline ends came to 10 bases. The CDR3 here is CASSPRTVNTEAFF. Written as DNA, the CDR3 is TGTGCCAGCAGCCCTCGTACCGTGAACACTGAAGCTTTCTTT.

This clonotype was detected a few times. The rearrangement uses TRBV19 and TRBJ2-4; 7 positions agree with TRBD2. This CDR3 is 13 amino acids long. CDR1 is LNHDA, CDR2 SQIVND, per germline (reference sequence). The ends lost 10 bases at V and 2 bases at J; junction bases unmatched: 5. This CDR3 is CATRAGTKNIQYF. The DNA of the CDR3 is TGTGCCACTAGAGCGGGGACCAAAAACATTCAGTACTTC. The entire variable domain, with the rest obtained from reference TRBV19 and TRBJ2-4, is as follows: DGGITQSPKYLFRKEGQNVTLSCEQNLNHDAMYWYRQDPGQGLRLIYYSQIVNDFQKGDIAEGYSVSREKKESFPLTVTSAQKNPTAFYLCATRAGTKNIQYFGAGTRLSVL.

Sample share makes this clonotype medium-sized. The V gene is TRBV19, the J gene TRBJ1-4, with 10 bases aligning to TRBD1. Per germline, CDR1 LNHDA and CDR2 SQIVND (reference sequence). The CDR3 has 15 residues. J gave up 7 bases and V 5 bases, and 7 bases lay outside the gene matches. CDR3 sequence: CASSPPTGGREKLFF. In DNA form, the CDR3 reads TGTGCCAGTAGTCCGCCGACAGGGGGCCGTGAAAAACTGTTTTTT.

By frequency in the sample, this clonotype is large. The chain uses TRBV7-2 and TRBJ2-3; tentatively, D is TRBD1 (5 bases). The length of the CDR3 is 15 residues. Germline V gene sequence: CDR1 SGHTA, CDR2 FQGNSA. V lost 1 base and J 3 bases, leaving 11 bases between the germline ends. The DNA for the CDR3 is TGTGCCAGCAGCTTAGGTGGACACCGGACAGATACGCAGTATTTT. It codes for CASSLGGHRTDTQYF. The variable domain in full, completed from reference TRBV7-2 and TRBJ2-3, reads GAGVSQSPSNKVTEKGKDVELRCDPISGHTALYWYRQSLGQGLEFLIYFQGNSAPDKSGLPSDRFSAERTGGSVSTLTIQRTQQEDSAVYLCASSLGGHRTDTQYFGPGTRLTVL.

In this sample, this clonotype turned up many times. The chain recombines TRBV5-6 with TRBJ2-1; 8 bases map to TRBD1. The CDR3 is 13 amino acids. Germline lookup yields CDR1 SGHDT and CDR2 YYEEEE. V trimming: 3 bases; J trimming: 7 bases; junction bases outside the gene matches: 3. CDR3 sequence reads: CASSWTGNNEQFF. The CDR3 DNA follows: TGTGCCAGCAGCTGGACAGGGAATAATGAGCAGTTCTTC.

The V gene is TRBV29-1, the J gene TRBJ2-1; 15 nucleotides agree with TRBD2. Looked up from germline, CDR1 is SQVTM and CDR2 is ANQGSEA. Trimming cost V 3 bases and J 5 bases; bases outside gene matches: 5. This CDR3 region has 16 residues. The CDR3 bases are TGCAGCGTTGAGGGGACTAGCGGGGGGTTTAACAATGAGCAGTTCTTC. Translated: CSVEGTSGGFNNEQFF.